These 23 T cell receptor beta chains originate from one sample sequenced in a study of tumor and adjacent non-tumor tissue in lung cancer. TCRbeta libraries were built with three rounds of nested PCR, modified from ARM-PCR. From the multiplex PCR reads, TCRdb called clonotypes with MiXCR, one entry per CDR3 protein. The sample carries more than 55,000 distinct CDR3 sequences, more than 75% recorded once. This sample's RNA came from whole unsorted tissue. More than 3 cm separated this lung sample from the edge of the tumor. Material for sequencing was distant non-tumor lung tissue. Every receptor here comes from a man in his sixties with non-small cell lung cancer.

Comments on this clonotype: Relative to the germline gene, one junction end is altered; a read error may explain this. The chain is built from TRBV29-1 and TRBJ2-3; D possibly corresponds to TRBD2 (6 bases). The germline gives CDR1 SQVTM, CDR2 ANQGSEA. CDR3 length: 14 residues. This CDR3 is CSVEVGGTRDMQYF. DNA for the CDR3: TGCAGCGTTGAAGTTGGGGGGACGAGAGATATGCAGTATTTT.

As regards this clonotype: An end of the junction differs from the germline gene, which may be a read error. V and J are TRBV11-3 and TRBJ2-7, with 10 bases that match TRBD1. From germline, CDR1 is SGHNT and CDR2 YENEEA. The CDR3 is made up of 15 amino acids. CDR3 nucleotide sequence: TGTGCCAACAGCCCCCGGAGACAGGGGGCTCGGGAGCAATACTTC. As protein: CANSPRRQGAREQYF.

The gene calls are TRBV5-1 and TRBJ2-3, with D perhaps matching TRBD1 or TRBD2 (6 bases each). The germline V gene encodes CDR1 SGHRS and CDR2 YFSETQ. V lost 6 bases and J 4 bases, leaving 21 bases between the germline ends. This CDR3 has 16 amino acids. CDR3 coding DNA: TGCGCCAGCACCGGAGGGGGGATATCGGGCGCAGATACGCAGTATTTT. Translated: CASTGGGISGADTQYF.

Concerning this clonotype itself: Likely a read error: the CDR3 ends without its conserved phenylalanine or tryptophan. The chain has TRBV6-5 and TRBJ2-3, with 13 bases fitting TRBD2. The length of the CDR3 is 18 residues. Looked up from germline, CDR1 is MNHEY and CDR2 is SVGAGI. CDR3 nucleotides: TGTGCCAGCAGCTACTCTCTATCACTAGCGGGAGGGCCTTATACGCAGTATTCT. This codes for CASSYSLSLAGGPYTQYS.

The genes are TRBV6-5 and TRBJ2-7; 9 bases are shared with TRBD2. Germline trimming cut 2 bases from V and 7 bases from J; bases unmatched to any gene: 9. The CDR3 has 15 amino acids. Germline-derived CDR1 and CDR2 are MNHEY and SVGAGI. CDR3 DNA sequence: TGTGCCAGCAGTTACCCGACTAGCGGAGAAGGTGAGCAGTACTTC. It is translated as CASSYPTSGEGEQYF.

This clonotype occurred a few times. This chain uses TRBV6-2 or TRBV6-3 with TRBJ2-1; 7 nucleotides line up with TRBD2. CDR1 is MNHEY, CDR2 SVGEGT, per germline. The CDR3 totals 15 residues. With V trimmed by 11 bases and J by 8 bases, 18 bases remained unmatched. CDR3 residues: CAGCYNRGGSDEQFF. The CDR3 DNA reads TGTGCCGGCTGTTACAATAGAGGCGGGAGCGATGAGCAGTTCTTC.

The sample holds many counts of this clonotype. The chain carries TRBV28 and TRBJ1-2, with 8 bases that match TRBD1. The trim removed 5 bases at V and 6 bases at J, leaving 11 bases unmatched. The CDR3 extends over 15 amino acids. Looked up from germline, CDR1 is MDHEN and CDR2 is SYDVKM. The CDR3 region has the DNA TGTGCCAGCAGTCTGTCGGGCAGGGGGCTGGATGGCTACACCTTC. Residues: CASSLSGRGLDGYTF.

This clonotype has just a few counts. The chain uses TRBV28 and TRBJ1-5; D not resolved. Germline loops: CDR1 MDHEN, CDR2 SYDVKM. This CDR3 has 14 amino acids. V was trimmed by 10 bases and J by 3 bases, leaving 16 bases between them. The CDR3 is CANRPSANNQPQHF. CDR3 DNA: TGTGCCAACAGACCGAGCGCGAACAATCAGCCCCAGCATTTT.

Remarks on this clonotype: At one end the junction does not follow the germline gene, possibly because of a read error. This chain connects TRBV6-5 to TRBJ2-2; possibly TRBD2 for D (5 bases). CDR3 size: 14 residues. CDR1 and CDR2 (germline): MNHEY, SVGAGI. CDR3 sequence reads: CASTYRPNTGELFF. The CDR3, as DNA: TGTGCCAGCACTTACAGACCGAACACCGGGGAACTGTTTTTT.

This clonotype was seen only a few times. J is TRBJ2-5 and V is TRBV5-1; tentative D call: TRBD2 (6 bases). Trimming left V 10 bases short and J 1 base short, with 23 bases between. CDR1 and CDR2 from the germline V gene are SGHRS and YFSETQ. This CDR3 has 16 amino acids. This CDR3 reads CAGGTESGRGQETQYF. Here the CDR3 DNA reads TGCGCCGGCGGCACGGAAAGCGGGCGAGGCCAAGAGACCCAGTACTTC.

This chain links TRBV20-1 with TRBJ2-1; TRBD1 is a possible D gene (7 bases). There are 15 residues in the CDR3. Germline CDR1 is DFQATT and CDR2 is SNEGSKA (reference sequence). Trimming took 6 bases from V and 5 from J, leaving 20 bases between them. The DNA of the CDR3 is TGCAGTGCCCTAGGGACTGGCGGGACAGACAATGAGCAGTTCTTC. As protein: CSALGTGGTDNEQFF.

On this clonotype itself: A much bigger clone sits one base away, suggesting this may be a read error. The chain has TRBV7-9 and TRBJ2-2; 7 bases align to TRBD1. This CDR3 contains 16 residues. Germline CDR1 SEHNR, CDR2 FQNEAQ (reference sequence). The CDR3 nucleotides read TGTACCAGCAGCTCTGTCAGGGGGACCAGCACCGGGGAGCTGTTTTTT. As protein: CTSSSVRGTSTGELFF.

The genes are TRBV4-1 and TRBJ2-1; D gene uncertain. Germline values: CDR1 MGHRA, CDR2 YSYEKL. The CDR3 is made up of 15 amino acids. The V and J ends lost 0 bases and 2 bases respectively, with 8 bases between them. CDR3 sequence: CASSQDDIPYNEQFF. The CDR3 coding sequence is TGCGCCAGCAGCCAAGATGACATCCCCTACAATGAGCAGTTCTTC.

In regard to this clonotype: Since a much larger clone is just one base distant, this may be a read error. The chain couples TRBV28 to TRBJ2-2, with a possible D match to TRBD2 (5 bases). The CDR3 sequence is 16 residues long. Germline assignment: CDR1 MDHEN and CDR2 SYDVKM. CDR3 sequence (DNA): TGTGCCAGCAGTATGACGGCGGGTCGAGGCACCGGGGAGCCGTTTTTT. Translation: CASSMTAGRGTGEPFF. Variable domain in full (rest from reference TRBV28 and TRBJ2-2): DVKVTQSSRYLVKRTGEKVFLECVQDMDHENMFWYRQDPGLGLRLIYFSYDVKMKEKGDIPEGYSVSREKKERFSLILESASTNQTSMYLCASSMTAGRGTGEPFFGEGSRLTVL.

This clonotype has only a few counts. Possible read error: a much larger clone is one base away. This chain uses TRBV5-4 with TRBJ2-3; TRBD2 is a possible D gene (6 bases). Germline CDR1 reads SGHNT; CDR2 reads YYREEE (reference sequence). The CDR3 extends over 14 amino acids. The CDR3 loop reads CARSFSGTTDTQYF. The DNA of the CDR3 is TGTGCCAGGAGCTTTAGCGGTACCACAGATACGCAGTATTTT.

Concerning this clonotype: This is likely a read error, given that the CDR3 carries no conserved phenylalanine or tryptophan at its end. This chain links TRBV7-8 with TRBJ2-7, with no clear D. In germline, CDR1 is SGHVS, CDR2 FQNEAQ. This CDR3 contains 16 residues. The CDR3 DNA is TGTGCCAACAGCTTAGATGGGCTCGGCAACTCCTACGAGCAGTACCTC. It translates to CANSLDGLGNSYEQYL.

Remarks on this clonotype: A much larger clone is a single base away; this may be a read error. The rearrangement links TRBV20-1 to TRBJ2-2; a weak D match, TRBD2 (5 bases). CDR1 and CDR2 (germline): DFQATT, SNEGSKA (reference sequence). The CDR3 has 16 amino acids. The CDR3 region is CSVRDWGAANTGELFF. CDR3 DNA sequence: TGCAGTGTTAGAGATTGGGGAGCAGCGAACACCGGGGAGCTGTTTTTT.

Note on this clonotype: A read error may account for a junction end that differs from germline. The genes are TRBV11-3 and TRBJ2-7; 7 bases are a match to TRBD2. CDR1 is SGHNT, CDR2 YENEEA, per germline. The CDR3 totals 12 residues. CDR3 nucleotide sequence: TGTGTCAACAGCTTAGCGGGCTACGAGCAGTATTTC. Translated, it gives CVNSLAGYEQYF. The full variable domain, with the rest looked up from reference TRBV11-3 and TRBJ2-7, is EAGVVQSPRYKIIEKKQPVAFWCNPISGHNTLYWYLQNLGQGPELLIRYENEEAVDDSQLPKDRFSAERLKGVDSTLKIQPAELGDSAVYLCVNSLAGYEQYFGPGTRLTVT.

For this clonotype: The final CDR3 position lacks the conserved phenylalanine or tryptophan, pointing to a likely read error. The rearrangement joins TRBV5-6 to TRBJ1-3; D not certain. Per germline, CDR1 SGHDT and CDR2 YYEEEE. Trimming pared 0 bases from V and 4 bases from J, leaving 11 bases between. CDR3 length: 15 amino acids. Here the CDR3 reads CASSLVGSSGNTIYI. The CDR3 DNA reads TGTGCCAGCAGCTTGGTGGGGTCCTCAGGAAACACCATATATATT.

This clonotype has at least ten counts. The chain joins TRBV4-1 to TRBJ2-3, with 14 bases fitting TRBD2. After removal of 0 bases from V and 5 bases from J, the junction contained 7 bases not matched to a gene. CDR1 is MGHRA and CDR2 is YSYEKL in the germline V gene. The CDR3 runs 18 residues. CDR3 nucleotides: TGCGCCAGCAGCCAAGATACGGGACTAGCGGGAGTTGAAGATACGCAGTATTTT. Its translation is CASSQDTGLAGVEDTQYF.

The rearrangement joins TRBV6-2 or TRBV6-3 to TRBJ2-3; D not certain. The length of the CDR3 is 15 residues. Trimming removed 5 bases at V and 2 bases at J, with 14 bases between. Per the germline V gene, CDR1 is MNHEY and CDR2 is SVGEGT. Here the CDR3 DNA reads TGTGCCAGCAGTCATAGCTGGAGCGTCACAGATACGCAGTATTTT. This translates into CASSHSWSVTDTQYF.

For this clonotype: A read error may account for a junction end that differs from germline. The genes are TRBV3-1 and TRBJ2-5; 8 bases line up with TRBD2. The CDR3 has 13 residues. Germline lookup yields CDR1 LGHDT and CDR2 YNNKEL (reference sequence). Here the CDR3 reads CTSSPGGAETQYF. In nucleotides, the CDR3 is TGTACCAGCAGCCCCGGGGGGGCAGAGACCCAGTACTTC.

In its sample, this clonotype was seen once. One junction end disagrees with the germline gene, perhaps due to a read error. The chain links TRBV14 to TRBJ2-4; 10 bases fit TRBD2. CDR1 is SGHDN, CDR2 FVKESK, per germline. The CDR3 has 17 amino acids. The CDR3 protein is CASSQGRLAGVGNIQHF. The CDR3 region has the DNA TGTGCCAGCAGCCAAGGTCGTCTAGCGGGAGTTGGAAACATTCAGCACTTC. Together with reference TRBV14 and TRBJ2-4, the CDR3 gives the full variable domain: EAGVTQFPSHSVIEKGQTVTLRCDPISGHDNLYWYRRVMGKEIKFLLHFVKESKQDESGMPNNRFLAERTGGTYSTLKVQPAELEDSGVYFCASSQGRLAGVGNIQHFGAGTRLSVL.